Reported below is one TCR beta chain. The sample is drawn from a study of blood T cell repertoires in COVID-19. Study-level information: Researchers got acute and convalescent COVID-19 samples from the United States, Italy and Spain. From T cells, B-cell-depleted T cells, or PBMCs came the material, which was cDNA or gDNA.

Germline CDR1 reads SGHNT; CDR2 reads YENEEA. Trimming stripped 5 bases from V and 5 bases from J, with 10 bases between. CDR3 length equals 13 residues. Original processing methods: Researchers report that nucleated cell counts were estimated from reference gene primer amplification. Here immunoSEQ multiplex PCR was the method, and the copy in TCRdb shows in-frame clones only, minus some. From that table come the V and J calls and clone size; the DNA was used to work out D and trimming. The sample has approximately 250,000 clones, less than 90% seen once; the top ten hold 1.5%. The receptor comes from a woman in her forties who had recovered from COVID-19. The chain joins TRBV11-3 to TRBJ2-1; a weak D match, TRBD1 (5 bases). The sample taken for sequencing was peripheral blood. CDR3 nucleotides: TGTGCCAGCAGCCCCCAGACAGACAATGAGCAGTTCTTC. The encoded protein is CASSPQTDNEQFF.